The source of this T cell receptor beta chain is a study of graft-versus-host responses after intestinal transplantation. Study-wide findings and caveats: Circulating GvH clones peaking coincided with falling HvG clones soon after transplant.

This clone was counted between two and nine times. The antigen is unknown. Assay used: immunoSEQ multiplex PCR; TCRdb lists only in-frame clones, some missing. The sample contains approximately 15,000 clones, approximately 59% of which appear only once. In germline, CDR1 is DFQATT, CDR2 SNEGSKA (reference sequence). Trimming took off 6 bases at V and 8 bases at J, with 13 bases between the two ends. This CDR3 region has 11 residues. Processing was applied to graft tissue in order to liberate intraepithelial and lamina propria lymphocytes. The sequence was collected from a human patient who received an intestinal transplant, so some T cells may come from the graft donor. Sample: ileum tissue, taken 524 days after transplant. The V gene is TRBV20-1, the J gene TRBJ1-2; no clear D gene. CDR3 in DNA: TGCAGTGCGGGTCCGGGAAGGGGCTACACCTTC. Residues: CSAGPGRGYTF.